This entry lists 27 T cell receptor beta chains sequenced from one sample in a study of shared clonotypes between healthy human individuals. The table came from immunoSEQ multiplex PCR; TCRdb's copy has only in-frame clones and leaves some out. The data show about 2.3 million clones, 85% to 95% seen once. What was sequenced was naive CD4+ T cells from PBMCs. Indicated subset: CD45RA+ positively selected. These receptors were collected from a man aged 18 to 29 in good health. Some clones in this sample may be carry-over from other donors' samples.

This chain connects TRBV7-9 to TRBJ2-3; tentatively, D is TRBD1 or TRBD2 (5 bases each). The germline CDR1 and CDR2 sequences are SEHNR and FQNEAQ (reference sequence). The CDR3 length is 14 residues. With 5 bases removed from V and 0 bases from J, the gap between germline ends came to 9 bases. This CDR3 reads CASSPGRSTDTQYF. The CDR3 nucleotides read TGTGCCAGCAGCCCGGGACGTAGCACAGATACGCAGTATTTT.

The chain recombines TRBV18 with TRBJ1-1; D possibly corresponds to TRBD1 (5 bases). V was trimmed by 2 bases and J by 4 bases, leaving 11 bases between them. The germline V gene has CDR1 KGHSH and CDR2 LQKENI. This CDR3 comprises 14 residues. The CDR3 nucleotides are TGTGCCAGCTCACCATTTTCCAGGGCCACTGAAGCTTTCTTT. Residues: CASSPFSRATEAFF.

This chain uses TRBV5-1 with TRBJ1-5, with a possible D match to TRBD1 (6 bases). Trimming pared 1 base from V and 5 bases from J, leaving 13 bases between. Per germline, CDR1 SGHRS and CDR2 YFSETQ. The CDR3 consists of 15 residues. The CDR3: CASSLKDRKDQPQHF. In DNA, the CDR3 is TGCGCCAGCAGCTTGAAAGACAGGAAGGATCAGCCCCAGCATTTT.

The chain uses TRBV6-6 and TRBJ2-7, with 11 bases that match TRBD2. V was clipped by 6 bases and J by 0 bases; unmatched bases: 7. Germline CDR1 reads MNHNY; CDR2 reads SVGAGI (reference sequence). The CDR3 is 16 residues long. The CDR3 region has the DNA TGTGCCAGCAGCTGGGCTAGCGGGGGGAGCTCCTACGAGCAGTACTTC. Amino acids: CASSWASGGSSYEQYF.

The rearrangement links TRBV5-1 to TRBJ2-1, with TRBD1 matching 9 bases. The CDR3 covers 14 residues. Losses at the gene ends were 1 base for V and 7 bases for J; bases not matched to a gene: 3. CDR1 is SGHRS, CDR2 YFSETQ, per germline. CDR3 DNA: TGCGCCAGCAGCTTGTTGGACAGGGGAAATGAGCAGTTCTTC. The encoded protein is CASSLLDRGNEQFF.

The rearrangement joins TRBV18 to TRBJ2-7; 11 bases map to TRBD2. The CDR3 runs 17 residues. Per the germline V gene, CDR1 is KGHSH and CDR2 is LQKENI. The junction had 6 bases not matched to a gene; V was cut back by 0 bases and J by 2 bases. The CDR3 nucleotides are TGTGCCAGCTCACCACCCCCTATAGCGGGAGGGCCCTACGAGCAGTACTTC. Translating it yields CASSPPPIAGGPYEQYF.

In its sample, this clone was seen a few times. V and J are TRBV4-3 and TRBJ1-1, with D perhaps TRBD1 (5 bases). Trimming shortened V by 3 bases and J by 6 bases, and 8 bases separated the two germline ends. Germline assignment: CDR1 LGHNA and CDR2 YSLEER. CDR3 length: 12 residues. The CDR3 DNA is TGCGCCAGCAGCCAGGGGGGGTCTGAAGCTTTCTTT. Translation: CASSQGGSEAFF.

The chain joins TRBV27 to TRBJ2-5; 8 bases align to TRBD1. Trimming removed 5 bases from V and 4 bases from J; junction bases left unmatched: 9. This CDR3 contains 15 residues. Per germline, CDR1 MNHEY and CDR2 SMNVEV (reference sequence). The CDR3 spells CASSPKMGQVETQYF. CDR3 nucleotides: TGTGCCAGCAGTCCCAAAATGGGACAGGTAGAGACCCAGTACTTC.

This chain links TRBV7-6 with TRBJ2-5; D is unclear. CDR1 and CDR2 from the germline V gene are SGHVS and FNYEAQ. The CDR3 contains 13 residues. Between the trimmed V and J ends, which lost 3 bases and 2 bases, there was a span of 7 bases. The DNA for the CDR3 is TGTGCCAGCAGCTTGGGAATGCAAGAGACCCAGTACTTC. Translation: CASSLGMQETQYF.

CDR3: CASSLDSGAYNEQFF. The CDR3 coding sequence is TGTGCCAGCAGCCTCGATAGCGGGGCATACAATGAGCAGTTCTTC. The chain couples TRBV7-2 to TRBJ2-1; 8 positions match TRBD2. V dropped 5 bases and J dropped 4; count of bases not matched to a gene: 7. Germline-derived CDR1 and CDR2 are SGHTA and FQGNSA. There are 15 residues in the CDR3.

Note on this clone: Other nucleotide sequences from this sample produce the same CDR3. The chain joins TRBV7-6 to TRBJ2-7, with a weak D call TRBD1 (5 bases). The CDR3 loop spans 13 amino acids. The germline V gene encodes CDR1 SGHVS and CDR2 FNYEAQ. V lost 0 bases to trimming and J lost 2 bases, with 5 bases between them. The CDR3 reads CASSLAGAYEQYF. The CDR3 DNA reads as TGTGCCAGCAGCTTAGCAGGGGCCTACGAGCAGTACTTC.

This clone appeared a single time. The CDR3 sequence is CSVCRDTSQETQYF. DNA of the CDR3: TGCAGCGTTTGTCGCGATACCTCACAAGAGACCCAGTACTTC. This chain connects TRBV29-1 to TRBJ2-5; D remains ambiguous. Germline V gene data show CDR1 as SQVTM and CDR2 as ANQGSEA. Between the trimmed V and J ends, which lost 5 bases and 2 bases, there was a span of 15 bases. The CDR3 sequence is 14 residues long. Looking up the rest from reference TRBV29-1 and TRBJ2-5 gives the full variable domain: SAVISQKPSRDICQRGTSLTIQCQVDSQVTMMFWYRQQPGQSLTLIATANQGSEATYESGFVIDKFPISRPNLTFSTLTVSNMSPEDSSIYLCSVCRDTSQETQYFGPGTRLLVL.

This chain uses TRBV19 with TRBJ2-5, with 8 bases matching TRBD1. The V segment lost 4 bases and the J segment 5 bases; nucleotides outside the gene matches: 6. Germline V CDR1 and CDR2: LNHDA, SQIVND (reference sequence). CDR3 size: 14 residues. Here the CDR3 reads CASSTRTGTETQYF. The DNA for the CDR3 is TGTGCCAGTAGTACCCGGACAGGGACGGAGACCCAGTACTTC.

As to this clone: Other DNA sequences in the sample encode the same CDR3. V is TRBV5-1 and J is TRBJ2-1, with D maybe TRBD2 (5 bases). This CDR3 has 13 residues. CDR1 and CDR2 from the germline V gene are SGHRS and YFSETQ. The germline V and J ends were trimmed by 0 bases and 9 bases, with 10 bases remaining between them. CDR3 in DNA: TGCGCCAGCAGCTTGGTGGCGGGCGGTGAGCAGTTCTTC. It is translated as CASSLVAGGEQFF.

The V call is TRBV6-4, the J call TRBJ1-2, with D maybe TRBD1 (6 bases). V was clipped by 6 bases and J by 4 bases, with 18 bases between them. Germline loops: CDR1 MRHNA, CDR2 SNTAGT. The CDR3 runs to 15 residues. CDR3 sequence reads: CASSPGGRGAYGYTF. Here the CDR3 DNA reads TGTGCCAGCAGCCCCGGGGGCAGGGGCGCCTATGGCTACACCTTC.

V and J are TRBV5-1 and TRBJ1-4, with TRBD1 matching over 8 bases. Germline V lookup: CDR1 SGHRS, CDR2 YFSETQ. J lost 8 bases, V lost 4 bases, and 7 bases had no gene match. There are 14 residues in the CDR3. The CDR3 is CASSDPQGGEKLFF. In DNA, the CDR3 is TGCGCCAGCAGCGATCCACAGGGGGGGGAAAAACTGTTTTTT.

The chain joins TRBV4-3 to TRBJ2-7; possibly TRBD1 for D (5 bases). CDR3 size: 17 residues. Looked up from germline, CDR1 is LGHNA and CDR2 is YSLEER. V was trimmed by 3 bases and J by 2 bases, leaving 20 bases between them. DNA for the CDR3: TGCGCCAGCAGCCAGGAACAATACACGACAGTTACCTACGAGCAGTACTTC. Its translation: CASSQEQYTTVTYEQYF.

There are a few counts of this clone. This chain connects TRBV10-2 to TRBJ2-7, with D perhaps assigned TRBD1 or TRBD2 (5 bases each). Germline values: CDR1 WSHSY, CDR2 SAAADI. V lost 7 bases, J lost 6 bases, and 13 bases lay in between. The CDR3 runs 12 residues. CDR3 coding DNA: TGCGCCAGCATCCCGGGGCAGGGCGAGCAGTACTTC. Protein product: CASIPGQGEQYF.

This clone was recorded once. The V gene is TRBV28, the J gene TRBJ1-5; D call uncertain. The CDR3 extends over 16 amino acids. Trimming stripped 6 bases from V and 0 bases from J, with 15 bases between. The germline V gene has CDR1 MDHEN and CDR2 SYDVKM. The CDR3 region is CASSPPHSYSNQPQHF. DNA for the CDR3: TGTGCCAGCAGCCCTCCCCACAGTTATAGCAATCAGCCCCAGCATTTT.

V is TRBV27 and J is TRBJ1-5, with D perhaps matching TRBD1 (6 bases). This CDR3 region has 15 residues. Germline CDR1 reads MNHEY; CDR2 reads SMNVEV (reference sequence). V lost 4 bases, J lost 5 bases, and 15 bases lay in between. CDR3 DNA sequence: TGTGCCAGCAGTTCCGGAAAGGGGGGCGATCAGCCCCAGCATTTT. Encoded protein: CASSSGKGGDQPQHF.

CDR3 region: CASSLSPPETQYF. The DNA for the CDR3 is TGTGCCAGCAGTTTATCCCCGCCAGAGACCCAGTACTTC. J is TRBJ2-5 and V is TRBV27; no clear D gene. Trimming cost V 0 bases and J 4 bases, with 6 bases left between them. Germline V CDR1 and CDR2: MNHEY, SMNVEV (reference sequence). The CDR3 is made up of 13 amino acids.

The V gene is TRBV4-3, the J gene TRBJ2-3; D unclear. The CDR3 contains 13 residues. The V and J ends lost 0 bases and 8 bases respectively, with 9 bases between them. CDR1 is LGHNA and CDR2 is YSLEER in the germline V gene. Written as DNA, the CDR3 is TGCGCCAGCAGCCAAGATGTAAGAGGTACGCAGTATTTT. Protein product: CASSQDVRGTQYF.

The J gene is TRBJ2-7, the V gene TRBV4-3; D is ambiguous. Deletions cut 0 bases from V and 5 bases from J, with 20 bases between. The CDR3 spans 17 residues. In germline, CDR1 is LGHNA, CDR2 YSLEER. Here the CDR3 reads CASSQDPPPGRSDEQYF. The CDR3 coding sequence is TGCGCCAGCAGCCAAGATCCACCCCCTGGTCGATCCGACGAGCAGTACTTC.

The gene calls are TRBV18 and TRBJ2-2, with no clear D. V was trimmed by 1 base and J by 4 bases, leaving 4 bases between them. The germline CDR1 and CDR2 sequences are KGHSH and LQKENI. The CDR3 is 13 amino acids. This CDR3 reads CASSPQTTGELFF. CDR3 nucleotides: TGTGCCAGCTCACCACAGACCACCGGGGAGCTGTTTTTT.

The rearrangement links TRBV4-3 to TRBJ2-7; 9 nucleotides align to TRBD1. The CDR3 extends over 17 amino acids. Germline assignment: CDR1 LGHNA and CDR2 YSLEER. V was clipped by 1 base and J by 5 bases; unmatched bases: 12. The CDR3 nucleotides read TGCGCCAGCAGCCAAGTAGGGGCTGGGACAGGGCACCACGAGCAGTACTTC. It codes for CASSQVGAGTGHHEQYF.

V usage is TRBV2 and J usage is TRBJ2-7; D is perhaps TRBD1 (5 bases). The CDR3 spans 14 residues. The V and J ends lost 4 bases and 0 bases respectively, with 10 bases between them. The germline gives CDR1 SNHLY, CDR2 FYNNEI. This CDR3 reads CASSVGRTSYEQYF. The DNA for the CDR3 is TGTGCCAGCAGTGTGGGGCGGACCTCCTACGAGCAGTACTTC.

The V and J genes are TRBV5-4 and TRBJ2-1, with 7 bases that match TRBD2. V was clipped by 5 bases and J by 6 bases; unmatched bases: 11. The length of the CDR3 is 15 residues. CDR1 SGHNT and CDR2 YYREEE come from the germline V gene (reference sequence). As DNA, the CDR3 is TGTGCCAGCAGACTCAGCGGGACCGGGCTCAATGAGCAGTTCTTC. Residues: CASRLSGTGLNEQFF. The whole variable domain, filled in from reference TRBV5-4 and TRBJ2-1, reads ETGVTQSPTHLIKTRGQQVTLRCSSQSGHNTVSWYQQALGQGPQFIFQYYREEENGRGNFPPRFSGLQFPNYSSELNVNALELDDSALYLCASRLSGTGLNEQFFGPGTRLTVL.